This T cell receptor beta chain came from a study of blood T cell repertoires in COVID-19. This CDR3 is built from 17 residues. V shed 1 base and J 3 bases; nucleotides not matched to a gene: 9. Germline CDR1 is MGHRA and CDR2 is YSYEKL. Generated by immunoSEQ multiplex PCR, the TCRdb table keeps only in-frame clones and is missing some. The data contain roughly 180,000 clones, approximately 86% of them singletons. The clonotype was recovered from a woman of 80 years or more with active or convalescent COVID-19. The specimen sequenced was peripheral blood. The chain carries TRBV4-1 and TRBJ2-3; 8 nucleotides match TRBD2. CDR3 DNA sequence: TGCGCCAGCAGCCAAGCGCCCGGCGGGAGGCCGACAGATACGCAGTATTTT. Its protein product is CASSQAPGGRPTDTQYF.